This T cell receptor (beta chain) stems from a study of T-cell reconstitution after alpha-beta-depleted transplantation in children. A library of TCRbeta sequences, prepared with unique molecular identifiers, was generated. TCRdb re-analysed the PCR reads in MiXCR, keeping a single row per CDR3 protein. The table includes about 980,000 distinct CDR3 sequences, roughly 29% detected once. The sequence derives from a boy younger than two who had a stem cell transplant for SCID, so the T cells may come from the graft donor. This specimen consisted of PBMCs, mostly from graft donor cells, obtained 360 days after TCRalphabeta/CD19-depleted stem cell transplant.

In DNA form, the CDR3 reads TGTGCCAGCAGTTTAGGAGCCTCGGGGGCACCAAAAGAGACCCAGTACTTC. This translates into CASSLGASGAPKETQYF. The chain is built from TRBV12-3 or TRBV12-4 and TRBJ2-5; tentatively, D is TRBD1 or TRBD2 (6 bases each). V gave up 1 base and J gave up 3 bases, with 18 bases separating them. The CDR3 is made up of 17 amino acids.